This T cell receptor beta chain is from a study of T cell repertoires in cytomegalovirus infection. About the study: Based on public TCR beta signatures, there were indications of CMV infection and of a matching HLA type.

This CDR3 region has 15 residues. Germline loops: CDR1 SGHVS, CDR2 FQNEAQ. The ends were cut back, 1 base at V and 0 bases at J, with 7 bases in the middle. TCRdb processed the reads anew with MiXCR; each CDR3 protein has one entry. The sample comprises under 90,000 distinct CDR3 sequences, 22% of which are singletons, and 60% to 80% rests with the top ten. As concerns this clonotype: Its cognate antigen is unknown.

The source is a human donor in good health (CMV status not recorded). Some clones in this sample may be carry-over from other donors' samples. Sequencing was done on a sample of PBMCs, sequenced either directly or after in vitro stimulation (not recorded which). V is TRBV7-8 and J is TRBJ2-1; D might be TRBD1 (6 bases). CDR3 region: CASSLEGVSYNEQFF. The CDR3 nucleotides read TGTGCCAGCAGCTTAGAGGGGGTCTCCTACAATGAGCAGTTCTTC. The full variable domain, in which reference TRBV7-8 and TRBJ2-1 provide the parts outside the CDR3, is GAGVSQSPRYKVAKRGQDVALRCDPISGHVSLFWYQQALGQGPEFLTYFQNEAQLDKSGLPSDRFFAERPEGSVSTLKIQRTQQEDSAVYLCASSLEGVSYNEQFFGPGTRLTVL.